This T cell receptor (beta chain) was observed in a study of human CD8 memory T cell subsets. UMI-labeled 5' RACE was used to make TCR beta libraries. Reanalyzing the 5' RACE reads, TCRdb keeps one entry per CDR3 protein, without DNA. The ten top clones account for about 20%, within a sample of roughly 6,800 distinct CDR3 sequences. Measured by frequency, this clonotype is medium-sized. Its antigen is currently unknown. Study-wide results and limits: Chao1 estimates suggested stem-like memory T cells exceeded precursor exhausted T cells in diversity.

Negative magnetic separation was used for the enrichment of total CD8+ T cells. CDR3 length: 13 residues. Per germline, CDR1 MDHEN and CDR2 SYDVKM. Sample: CD8+ T cells from PBMCs. The clonotype was recovered from a human donor in good health. J is TRBJ1-3 and V is TRBV28; TCRdb's D call, TRBD1, is unchecked because there is no DNA. The CDR3 sequence is CASSPIPLGTIYF.